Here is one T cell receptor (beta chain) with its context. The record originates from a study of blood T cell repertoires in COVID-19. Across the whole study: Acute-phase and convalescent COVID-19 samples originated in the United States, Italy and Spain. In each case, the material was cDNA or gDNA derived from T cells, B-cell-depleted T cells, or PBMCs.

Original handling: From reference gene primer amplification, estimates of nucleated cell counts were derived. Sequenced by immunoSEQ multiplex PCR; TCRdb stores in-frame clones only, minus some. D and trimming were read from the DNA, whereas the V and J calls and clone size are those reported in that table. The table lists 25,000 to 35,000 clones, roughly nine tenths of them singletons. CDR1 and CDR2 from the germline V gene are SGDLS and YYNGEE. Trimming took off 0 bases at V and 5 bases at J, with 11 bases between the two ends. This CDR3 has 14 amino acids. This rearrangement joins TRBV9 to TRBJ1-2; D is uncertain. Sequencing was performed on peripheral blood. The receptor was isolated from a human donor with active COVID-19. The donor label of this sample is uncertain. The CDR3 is CASSVDFQAYGYTF. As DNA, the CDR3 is TGTGCCAGCAGCGTAGATTTTCAGGCGTATGGCTACACCTTC.